These 15 T cell receptor beta chains came from one sample sequenced in a study of regulatory and conventional T cells in RAG deficiency. Blood CD4+ CD25-low CD127-high conventional T cells supplied the genomic DNA template. Method: immunoSEQ multiplex PCR; TCRdb's copy keeps in-frame clones and lacks some. This sample has around 30,000 clones, with roughly 96% found just once. The same data also contributed to another study, on regulatory T cells. That source notes: The PCR used 52 TRBV and 13 TRBJ primers.

Sequenced sample: CD25- CD4+ T cells sorted from blood. Receptors were obtained from a human donor in good health.

Turning to this clone: The sample contains more than one DNA sequence encoding this CDR3. The chain couples TRBV7-3 to TRBJ1-6; no definite D call. Germline values: CDR1 SGHTA, CDR2 FQGTGA. V dropped 0 bases and J dropped 13 bases, with 16 bases sitting between them. CDR3 length: 15 residues. The CDR3 region has the DNA TGTGCCAGCAGCTTAACGTCGGGGAAGGGATCCCCCCTCCACTTT. Its protein product is CASSLTSGKGSPLHF.

The V call is TRBV10-1, the J call TRBJ2-5; D is perhaps TRBD1 (5 bases). Trimming shortened V by 6 bases and J by 1 base, and 12 bases separated the two germline ends. Germline V gives CDR1 WNHNN, CDR2 SYGVQD (reference sequence). CDR3 length: 14 amino acids. The CDR3 DNA follows: TGCGCCAGCAGCAAGGACACCGTCCAAGAGACCCAGTACTTC. This encodes CASSKDTVQETQYF.

This clone was seen just once. This rearrangement joins TRBV7-3 to TRBJ2-5, with 13 bases identical to TRBD2. J was trimmed by 7 bases and V by 0 bases; bases with no gene match: 5. The germline gives CDR1 SGHTA, CDR2 FQGTGA. The CDR3 is 16 amino acids. The CDR3 DNA sequence: TGTGCCAGCAGCTTAACGGGGACTAGCGGGACCGGGACCCAGTACTTC. Its translation is CASSLTGTSGTGTQYF.

The gene calls are TRBV5-1 and TRBJ2-3, with 12 nucleotides matching TRBD2. J gave up 6 bases and V 3 bases, and 8 bases lay outside the gene matches. The CDR3 is made up of 16 amino acids. In germline, CDR1 is SGHRS, CDR2 YFSETQ. DNA for the CDR3: TGCGCCAGCAGCTCAGTCACTAGCGGGGGGCGGGATACGCAGTATTTT. Its translation is CASSSVTSGGRDTQYF.

Remarks on this clone: Since the CDR3 does not end with the conserved phenylalanine or tryptophan, this likely comes from a read error. This sequence joins TRBV5-1 and TRBJ2-7; 10 positions match TRBD2. The germline V gene encodes CDR1 SGHRS and CDR2 YFSETQ. The CDR3 spans 22 residues. V shed 0 bases and J 7 bases; nucleotides not matched to a gene: 28. CDR3 nucleotide sequence: TGCGCCAGCAGCTTGGCCACACCGACCGGGACTAGCGTCACCACTCGATCTACGGAGCAGTACTCC. Translated, it gives CASSLATPTGTSVTTRSTEQYS.

The V gene is TRBV5-8, the J gene TRBJ1-5, with 8 bases matching TRBD1. With 4 bases clipped from V and 4 bases from J, the junction kept 4 bases outside the gene matches. The CDR3 runs 14 residues. From germline, CDR1 is SGHTS and CDR2 YDEGEE. The CDR3 region is CASSMDRANQPQHF. Here the CDR3 DNA reads TGTGCCAGCAGCATGGACAGGGCAAATCAGCCCCAGCATTTT.

The chain carries TRBV6-1 and TRBJ1-5, with D perhaps matching TRBD1 (5 bases). This CDR3 is built from 13 residues. Trimming stripped 7 bases from V and 2 bases from J, with 9 bases between. Germline V gene sequence: CDR1 MNHNS, CDR2 SASEGT. CDR3 in DNA: TGTGCCAGCAAGAAACAGGGCAATCAGCCCCAGCATTTT. Amino acid sequence: CASKKQGNQPQHF.

Concerning this clone itself: The sample holds other DNA sequences that translate to the same CDR3. In DNA form, the CDR3 reads TGCGCCAGCAGCCAAGATCTAAGGAGGATCGCCTATAATTCACCCCTCCACTTT. Its translation is CASSQDLRRIAYNSPLHF. V is TRBV4-1 and J is TRBJ1-6, with no clear D. V lost 0 bases, J lost 2 bases, and 14 bases lay in between. The CDR3 contains 18 residues. Germline V CDR1 and CDR2: MGHRA, YSYEKL.

J is TRBJ2-7 and V is TRBV19, with TRBD2 matching over 11 bases. The V and J ends lost 5 bases and 5 bases, in that order; junction bases with no gene match: 8. Per the germline V gene, CDR1 is LNHDA and CDR2 is SQIVND (reference sequence). The CDR3 spans 15 residues. CDR3 sequence (DNA): TGTGCCAGTAGTTTACTAGCGGGGGTTGGAGACGAGCAGTACTTC. This encodes CASSLLAGVGDEQYF.

CDR3 amino acids: CASSYSRGAYNEQFF. CDR3 coding DNA: TGTGCCAGCAGTTACTCCAGGGGGGCCTACAATGAGCAGTTCTTC. The gene calls are TRBV6-6 and TRBJ2-1, with D perhaps matching TRBD1 (7 bases). The V end lost 0 bases, the J end lost 2 bases, and 8 bases lay between the germline ends. The germline CDR1 and CDR2 sequences are MNHNY and SVGAGI (reference sequence). This CDR3 spans 15 amino acids.

The chain employs TRBV10-1 and TRBJ1-1, with D possibly TRBD1 on 6 matching bases. There are 13 residues in the CDR3. The V end lost 3 bases, the J end lost 5 bases, and 10 bases lay between the germline ends. The germline V gene encodes CDR1 WNHNN and CDR2 SYGVQD (reference sequence). The CDR3 protein is CASSDTGWTEAFF. CDR3 coding DNA: TGCGCCAGCAGTGACACAGGGTGGACTGAAGCTTTCTTT.

The gene calls are TRBV6-6 and TRBJ2-7; possibly TRBD1 for D (6 bases). Trimming took 5 bases from V and 2 from J, leaving 13 bases between them. CDR1 and CDR2 (germline): MNHNY, SVGAGI (reference sequence). This CDR3 spans 14 amino acids. CDR3 in DNA: TGTGCCAGCAGTCTACAGGGCCGTACCTACGAGCAGTACTTC. Its protein is CASSLQGRTYEQYF.

V gene TRBV6-5 combines with J gene TRBJ2-7, with 9 bases lining up with TRBD1. J lost 7 bases, V lost 4 bases, and 5 bases had no gene match. The CDR3 is 13 amino acids. Germline CDR1 is MNHEY and CDR2 is SVGAGI. The CDR3 reads CASSSPGQGEQYF. The DNA for the CDR3 is TGTGCCAGCAGTTCGCCGGGACAGGGTGAGCAGTACTTC.

The chain couples TRBV30 to TRBJ2-7, with 9 bases matching TRBD1. Unmatched junction bases numbered 5, after V lost 8 bases and J lost 6 bases. The germline V gene encodes CDR1 GTSNPN and CDR2 SVGIG (reference sequence). The CDR3 is made up of 11 amino acids. The CDR3 region has the DNA TGTGCCGGGACAGGGAACAGCGAGCAGTACTTC. Residues: CAGTGNSEQYF.

V usage is TRBV5-4 and J usage is TRBJ1-6, with 7 bases fitting TRBD1. J was trimmed by 9 bases and V by 4 bases; bases with no gene match: 10. Germline CDR1 and CDR2: SGHNT and YYREEE (reference sequence). This CDR3 contains 15 residues. The CDR3 sequence: CASSPRRDSFSPLHF. In DNA, the CDR3 is TGTGCCAGCAGCCCCCGCCGGGACAGTTTTTCACCCCTCCACTTT. Using reference TRBV5-4 and TRBJ1-6 for the parts outside the CDR3, the full variable domain is ETGVTQSPTHLIKTRGQQVTLRCSSQSGHNTVSWYQQALGQGPQFIFQYYREEENGRGNFPPRFSGLQFPNYSSELNVNALELDDSALYLCASSPRRDSFSPLHFGNGTRLTVT.